This TCR beta chain was obtained from a study of blood T cell repertoires in COVID-19. Study context: Samples came from the United States, Italy and Spain, spanning acute and convalescent COVID-19.

This CDR3 comprises 14 residues. Germline lookup yields CDR1 MNHNY and CDR2 SVGAGI (reference sequence). V lost 2 bases, J lost 7 bases, and 6 bases stayed unmatched. The assay was immunoSEQ multiplex PCR, and TCRdb's table has in-frame clones only and misses some. The sample consists of 250,000 to 300,000 clones, 70% to 90% of them appearing once. Two negative PCRs, clearance, or symptom resolution were required of recovered Cohort 3 donors. Sequencing was performed on PBMCs or T cells enriched from blood (not recorded which). The sequence came from a woman in her forties or fifties who had recovered from COVID-19. The gene calls are TRBV6-6 and TRBJ1-2; 8 bases match TRBD1. The CDR3 loop is CASSYGQGAFGYTF. The CDR3 coding sequence is TGTGCCAGCAGTTACGGGCAGGGGGCATTTGGCTACACCTTC.